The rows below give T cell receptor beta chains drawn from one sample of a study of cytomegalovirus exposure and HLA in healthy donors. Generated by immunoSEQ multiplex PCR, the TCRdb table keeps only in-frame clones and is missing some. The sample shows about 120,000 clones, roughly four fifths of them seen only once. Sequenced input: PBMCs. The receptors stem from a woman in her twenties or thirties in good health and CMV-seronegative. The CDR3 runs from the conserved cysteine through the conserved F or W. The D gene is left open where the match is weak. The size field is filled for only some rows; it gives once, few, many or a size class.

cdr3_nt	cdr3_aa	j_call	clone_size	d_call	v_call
TGTGCCAGCAGCCCCGGCGGGGGCTACAATGAGCAGTTCTTC	CASSPGGGYNEQFF	TRBJ2-1	.	TRBD2	TRBV11-3
TGTGCCAGCAGCTTAGCGCGGGAACGCTATGGCTACACCTTC	CASSLARERYGYTF	TRBJ1-2	.	.	TRBV7-8
TGCGCCAGCAGCCAAGATCGGGGGGTTCAAAACAATGAGCAGTTCTTC	CASSQDRGVQNNEQFF	TRBJ2-1	.	TRBD2	TRBV4-3
TGTGCCAGCAGCCCACCCGACAGGTCCTACGAGCAGTACTTC	CASSPPDRSYEQYF	TRBJ2-7	.	.	TRBV4-2
TGCGCCAGCAGCCAAGATCCAGCCCGGACTTTAACCGGGGAGCTGTTTTTT	CASSQDPARTLTGELFF	TRBJ2-2	.	.	TRBV4-3
TGTGCCAGCATAGGACAGGGGGTAGACGAGCAGTACTTC	CASIGQGVDEQYF	TRBJ2-7	.	TRBD1	TRBV6-6
TGTGCCAGCAGGGAAGAGGGGGCCTATGGCTACACCTTC	CASREEGAYGYTF	TRBJ1-2	.	TRBD1	TRBV11-2
TGTGCCAGCAGCTGGGGGGATCCGGTAAGCAATCAGCCCCAGCATTTT	CASSWGDPVSNQPQHF	TRBJ1-5	few	.	TRBV7-2
TGTGCCAGCAGCCATCCGAGGACTAGCGAGGACACAGATACGCAGTATTTT	CASSHPRTSEDTDTQYF	TRBJ2-3	.	TRBD2	TRBV4-2
TGCAGCGTTGAGTTAGGGGAAACCTACGAGCAGTACTTC	CSVELGETYEQYF	TRBJ2-7	.	.	TRBV29-1
TGTGCCAGCAGCTTAGTAGGGGGATCCTCCGAGCAGTACTTC	CASSLVGGSSEQYF	TRBJ2-7	.	.	TRBV7-8
TGTGCCAGCAGGTCCCGGGACAGGGGGCCAGATACGCAGTATTTT	CASRSRDRGPDTQYF	TRBJ2-3	.	TRBD1	TRBV7-8
TGTGCCAGCAGCCGAGGGGGAACGGGCGAGCAGTACTTC	CASSRGGTGEQYF	TRBJ2-7	.	.	TRBV11-2
TGCGCCAGCAGCCTAGAGGGCGCGGGAAACAATGAGCAGTTCTTC	CASSLEGAGNNEQFF	TRBJ2-1	.	.	TRBV4-3
TGTGCCAGTAACCCAGCGGGACAACGATCGAAAGCTTTCTTT	CASNPAGQRSKAFF	TRBJ1-1	.	.	TRBV19
TGCGCCAGCAGCCAAGGGCAGGGCTGGGGGGCCAACGTCCTGACTTTC	CASSQGQGWGANVLTF	TRBJ2-6	.	.	TRBV4-3
TGTGCCAGCAGTTACTCAACAGGGGGAGGCGGGGAGCTGTTTTTT	CASSYSTGGGGELFF	TRBJ2-2	.	TRBD1	TRBV6-5
TGTGCCAGCAGCTTACGGGGAGCCAAAAACATTCAGTACTTC	CASSLRGAKNIQYF	TRBJ2-4	.	.	TRBV7-8